The clone carrying this TCR beta chain is a singleton in its sample. This sample is part of a study of Ad26.COV2.S vaccination and SARS-CoV-2 variants. Sequencing used immunoSEQ multiplex PCR; TCRdb keeps in-frame clones, though not all of them. This sample has hundreds of thousands of clones, with 80% to 95% found just once. Treatment noted: 19 received Ad26.COV2.S at low or high dose, single or two shots; 5 received placebo; per-sample allocation not given. After the first vaccine or placebo injection, samples were drawn on day 63. V shed 3 bases and J shed 3 bases, with 12 bases lying between them. There are 15 residues in the CDR3. The V gene's germline CDR1 is MDHEN and CDR2 SYDVKM.

The source is a person aged 18-65 years who received the Ad26.COV2.S COVID-19 vaccine or a placebo. Sample: peripheral blood, taken in a trial of Ad26.COV2.S vaccine versus placebo. V usage is TRBV28 and J usage is TRBJ1-5, with a weak D call TRBD1 (6 bases). The CDR3 loop is CASSFGRGVNQPQHF. Written as DNA, the CDR3 is TGTGCCAGCAGTTTTGGCAGGGGAGTCAATCAGCCCCAGCATTTT.